The 18 T cell receptor beta chains reported below all come from one sample, sequenced in a study of T cell changes during pregnancy in multiple sclerosis. Profiling relied on immunoSEQ multiplex PCR, and the TCRdb table lists in-frame clones only, not all of them. The table includes some 46,000 clones, approximately 92% detected once. The sequencing input was peripheral blood. The receptors derive from a female donor with multiple sclerosis, enrolled in a pregnancy study.

This chain joins TRBV28 and TRBJ1-1, with D unclear. Deletions cut 3 bases from V and 8 bases from J, with 10 bases between. Germline loops: CDR1 MDHEN, CDR2 SYDVKM. The CDR3 extends over 12 amino acids. CDR3 sequence reads: CASSFLGWEAFF. The CDR3 nucleotides are TGTGCCAGCAGTTTTCTAGGGTGGGAAGCTTTCTTT.

CDR3 DNA sequence: TGTGCCAGCAGCTTAGGGGGCCACACAGATACGCAGTATTTT. Amino acid sequence: CASSLGGHTDTQYF. This chain joins TRBV7-2 and TRBJ2-3; D is perhaps TRBD1 (5 bases). V lost 1 base and J lost 2, with 7 bases in between. The germline V gene encodes CDR1 SGHTA and CDR2 FQGNSA. The CDR3 sequence is 14 residues long.

The V and J genes are TRBV9 and TRBJ2-5; TRBD1 might be the D (6 bases). This CDR3 is built from 14 residues. V dropped 0 bases and J dropped 1 base, with 7 bases sitting between them. CDR1 and CDR2 from the germline V gene are SGDLS and YYNGEE. The CDR3 protein is CASSVGQVQETQYF. The CDR3 bases are TGTGCCAGCAGCGTAGGACAGGTCCAAGAGACCCAGTACTTC.

CDR3 in DNA: TGTGCCAGCTCATCACTAACAGGGGGCGCGGGAAACACCATATATTTT. Encoded protein: CASSSLTGGAGNTIYF. V usage is TRBV18 and J usage is TRBJ1-3; 9 bases are shared with TRBD1. V was clipped by 5 bases and J by 4 bases; unmatched bases: 9. Per the germline V gene, CDR1 is KGHSH and CDR2 is LQKENI. The CDR3 is 16 residues long.

The chain is built from TRBV7-9 and TRBJ1-4, with D tentatively TRBD1 (5 bases). Germline V gene data show CDR1 as SEHNR and CDR2 as FQNEAQ (reference sequence). The V and J ends lost 1 base and 5 bases respectively, with 20 bases between them. The CDR3 totals 18 residues. The CDR3 DNA sequence: TGTGCCAGCAGCTTAGGCTCGCTGAAGGGACGGAGCAATGAAAAACTGTTTTTT. Its protein product is CASSLGSLKGRSNEKLFF.

J is TRBJ1-2 and V is TRBV5-1; 8 bases align to TRBD1. Losses at the gene ends were 2 bases for V and 4 bases for J; bases not matched to a gene: 4. The CDR3 is 14 amino acids. The germline CDR1 and CDR2 sequences are SGHRS and YFSETQ. CDR3 coding DNA: TGCGCCAGCAGCTTTGACAGGGGAGCCTATGGCTACACCTTC. The encoded protein is CASSFDRGAYGYTF.

The V and J genes are TRBV11-2 and TRBJ1-4; D is undetermined. The length of the CDR3 is 13 residues. Germline V gene sequence: CDR1 SGHAT, CDR2 FQNNGV. V was clipped by 4 bases and J by 8 bases, with 11 bases between them. As DNA, the CDR3 is TGTGCCAGCAGCTCGAGTTCCCAGGAAAAACTGTTTTTT. Translating gives CASSSSSQEKLFF.

The chain carries TRBV6-6 and TRBJ2-3; D gene unclear. CDR3 size: 9 residues. Trimming took off 7 bases at V and 4 bases at J, with 0 bases between the two ends. Germline V lookup: CDR1 MNHNY, CDR2 SVGAGI (reference sequence). The CDR3 loop reads CASTDTQYF. CDR3 DNA sequence: TGTGCCAGCACAGATACGCAGTATTTT.

V and J are TRBV5-1 and TRBJ1-1, with D possibly TRBD1 on 5 matching bases. The CDR3 runs to 15 residues. The germline CDR1 and CDR2 sequences are SGHRS and YFSETQ. V was pared by 0 bases and J by 3 bases, with 12 bases between. CDR3 loop: CASSLEAPGDTEAFF. CDR3 DNA: TGCGCCAGCAGCTTGGAGGCCCCGGGGGACACTGAAGCTTTCTTT. The variable domain in full, with the rest retrieved from reference TRBV5-1 and TRBJ1-1, is KAGVTQTPRYLIKTRGQQVTLSCSPISGHRSVSWYQQTPGQGLQFLFEYFSETQRNKGNFPGRFSGRQFSNSRSEMNVSTLELGDSALYLCASSLEAPGDTEAFFGQGTRLTVV.

V usage is TRBV28 and J usage is TRBJ2-5; D possibly uses TRBD1 or TRBD2 (5 bases each). This CDR3 has 15 residues. CDR1 and CDR2 from the germline V gene are MDHEN and SYDVKM. Trimming removed 7 bases at V and 1 base at J, with 16 bases between. The CDR3 DNA follows: TGTGCCAGCATTGTTTCGGGAAGGGGCCAAGAGACCCAGTACTTC. Translating gives CASIVSGRGQETQYF.

The gene calls are TRBV6-4 and TRBJ2-1; D call uncertain. V was shortened by 0 bases and J by 1 base, with 7 bases between the two germline ends. The CDR3 consists of 15 residues. Germline V lookup: CDR1 MRHNA, CDR2 SNTAGT. The CDR3 region has the DNA TGTGCCAGCAGTGACTCTGCGGTTTCCTACAATGAGCAGTTCTTC. It yields the protein CASSDSAVSYNEQFF.

The J gene is TRBJ2-2, the V gene TRBV10-3; either TRBD1 or TRBD2 may supply D (5 bases each). The CDR3 contains 18 residues. Trimming took 4 bases from V and 6 from J, leaving 24 bases between them. CDR1 is ENHRY, CDR2 SYGVKD, per germline. The CDR3 loop reads CAISVSFLGTVGAGELFF. The CDR3 DNA is TGTGCCATCAGTGTTTCATTTTTGGGGACGGTGGGCGCCGGGGAGCTGTTTTTT.

This chain joins TRBV2 and TRBJ2-5, with D possibly TRBD2 on 6 matching bases. V was clipped by 6 bases and J by 5 bases, with 16 bases between them. This CDR3 has 14 residues. CDR1 is SNHLY and CDR2 is FYNNEI in the germline V gene. CDR3 residues: CASSGVGEAETQYF. The CDR3 coding sequence is TGTGCCAGCAGCGGTGTAGGGGAGGCTGAGACCCAGTACTTC.

The chain couples TRBV27 to TRBJ2-3; 10 nucleotides agree with TRBD1. With V trimmed by 3 bases and J by 1 base, 1 base remained unmatched. Germline loops: CDR1 MNHEY, CDR2 SMNVEV (reference sequence). This CDR3 spans 15 amino acids. The CDR3 nucleotides are TGTGCCAGCAGTTTCGGACAGGGGGGCACAGATACGCAGTATTTT. Protein sequence: CASSFGQGGTDTQYF.

J is TRBJ2-7 and V is TRBV6-1; TRBD2 is a possible D gene (6 bases). Germline V lookup: CDR1 MNHNS, CDR2 SASEGT. V was clipped by 8 bases and J by 3 bases, with 17 bases between them. This CDR3 has 14 amino acids. The CDR3 reads CASLETGGNYEQYF. CDR3 DNA: TGTGCCAGCCTAGAAACTGGGGGGAACTACGAGCAGTACTTC.

The chain carries TRBV5-1 and TRBJ2-1; perhaps TRBD2 as D (5 bases). CDR3 length: 15 amino acids. V lost 1 base, J lost 0 bases, and 8 bases lay in between. Germline CDR1 and CDR2: SGHRS and YFSETQ. DNA for the CDR3: TGCGCCAGCAGCTTGTCCGGGGTCTCCTACAATGAGCAGTTCTTC. This sequence encodes CASSLSGVSYNEQFF. Looking up the rest from reference TRBV5-1 and TRBJ2-1 gives the full variable domain: KAGVTQTPRYLIKTRGQQVTLSCSPISGHRSVSWYQQTPGQGLQFLFEYFSETQRNKGNFPGRFSGRQFSNSRSEMNVSTLELGDSALYLCASSLSGVSYNEQFFGPGTRLTVL.

The rearrangement joins TRBV14 to TRBJ2-2, with D unclear. Germline V gives CDR1 SGHDN, CDR2 FVKESK. The V end was cut by 1 base, the J end by 1 base, with 4 bases between. The CDR3 runs 14 residues. The CDR3: CASSQAWNTGELFF. The DNA for the CDR3 is TGTGCCAGCAGCCAAGCCTGGAACACCGGGGAGCTGTTTTTT.

This chain connects TRBV7-6 to TRBJ2-4; D possibly corresponds to TRBD2 (5 bases). This CDR3 has 15 amino acids. Germline V CDR1 and CDR2: SGHVS, FNYEAQ. Trimming pared 6 bases from V and 3 bases from J, leaving 15 bases between. The CDR3 sequence is CASSKTTPGKNIQYF. Here the CDR3 DNA reads TGTGCCAGCAGTAAGACTACCCCGGGCAAAAACATTCAGTACTTC.